These 18 T cell receptor beta chains were all obtained from the same sample, sequenced in a study of T cell responses to AZD1222 COVID-19 vaccine. Clones were read by immunoSEQ multiplex PCR, and TCRdb kept only the in-frame ones, dropping some. In the table there are around 130,000 clones, approximately 90% of which are singletons. The sequenced sample was peripheral blood, obtained 28 days after the second dose of the MenACWY control vaccine. These receptors originate from an adult who received the MenACWY meningococcal vaccine as a control.

The genes are TRBV6-5 and TRBJ1-6; 7 bases agree with TRBD1. In germline, CDR1 is MNHEY, CDR2 SVGAGI. Trimming took 0 bases from V and 7 from J; bases not matched to a gene: 3. The CDR3 has 15 residues. Here the CDR3 DNA reads TGTGCCAGCAGTTACTCCGGGACAGAAAATTCACCCCTCCACTTT. This translates into CASSYSGTENSPLHF.

The chain has TRBV18 and TRBJ1-5; D gene ambiguous. CDR3 length equals 14 residues. Trimming shortened V by 5 bases and J by 1 base, and 9 bases separated the two germline ends. Germline CDR1 is KGHSH and CDR2 is LQKENI. CDR3 DNA: TGTGCCAGCTCATCTAGTAGGAGCAATCAGCCCCAGCATTTT. Its protein is CASSSSRSNQPQHF.

This clone was counted between two and nine times. The chain couples TRBV7-9 to TRBJ2-1; the D gene is possibly TRBD2 (5 bases). Between the trimmed V and J ends, which lost 4 bases and 4 bases, there was a span of 20 bases. The germline CDR1 and CDR2 sequences are SEHNR and FQNEAQ (reference sequence). This CDR3 spans 17 amino acids. The CDR3 protein is CASSSTSRASPYNEQFF. CDR3 coding DNA: TGTGCCAGCAGCTCTACTAGTAGGGCTAGCCCGTACAATGAGCAGTTCTTC.

J is TRBJ2-1 and V is TRBV28, with a weak D call TRBD2 (7 bases). The CDR3 spans 15 residues. Looked up from germline, CDR1 is MDHEN and CDR2 is SYDVKM. Trimming cost V 6 bases and J 9 bases, with 21 bases left between them. The CDR3 spells CASSFSQGGRGEQFF. CDR3 coding DNA: TGTGCCAGCAGCTTTTCCCAAGGGGGGAGGGGTGAGCAGTTCTTC. The full variable domain, with the rest looked up from reference TRBV28 and TRBJ2-1, is DVKVTQSSRYLVKRTGEKVFLECVQDMDHENMFWYRQDPGLGLRLIYFSYDVKMKEKGDIPEGYSVSREKKERFSLILESASTNQTSMYLCASSFSQGGRGEQFFGPGTRLTVL.

With regard to this clone: The conserved final phenylalanine or tryptophan is absent from the CDR3, which likely points to a read error. CDR3 nucleotide sequence: TGTGCTAGTGGTTTGGGCCCTGACAGGGCCGCTTTCGTT. Its translation is CASGLGPDRAAFV. The chain is built from TRBV12-5 and TRBJ1-1; 7 bases line up with TRBD1. The CDR3 spans 13 residues. V trimming: 1 base; J trimming: 11 bases; junction bases outside the gene matches: 7. Germline CDR1 and CDR2: LGHNT and FRNRAP.

This chain links TRBV5-1 with TRBJ2-4; either TRBD1 or TRBD2 may supply D (6 bases each). Germline assignment: CDR1 SGHRS and CDR2 YFSETQ. The CDR3 has 14 amino acids. The V end lost 1 base, the J end lost 5 bases, and 10 bases lay between the germline ends. CDR3 amino acids: CASSLWGAENIQYF. The CDR3, as DNA: TGCGCCAGCAGCTTGTGGGGGGCCGAAAACATTCAGTACTTC.

CDR3 in DNA: TGTGCCAGCAGCTTAAGCGGTGATTCACCCCTCCACTTT. This encodes CASSLSGDSPLHF. The V and J genes are TRBV7-9 and TRBJ1-6; D uncertain. Trimming removed 2 bases at V and 8 bases at J, with 7 bases between. Germline V gene lookup returns CDR1 SEHNR and CDR2 FQNEAQ (reference sequence). The CDR3 spans 13 residues.

The rearrangement joins TRBV7-6 to TRBJ2-7; 11 nucleotides align to TRBD2. Germline CDR1 reads SGHVS; CDR2 reads FNYEAQ. This CDR3 spans 15 amino acids. Trimming took 6 bases from V and 3 from J; bases not matched to a gene: 7. CDR3 in DNA: TGTGCCAGCAGATCTACTAGCGGGAGACACTACGAGCAGTACTTC. Translating it yields CASRSTSGRHYEQYF.

The V and J genes are TRBV4-2 and TRBJ2-5; 7 bases line up with TRBD1. V lost 4 bases, J lost 5 bases, and 10 bases stayed unmatched. CDR1 is LGHNA and CDR2 is YNFKEQ in the germline V gene. The length of the CDR3 is 15 residues. DNA of the CDR3: TGTGCCAGCAGCCGAGACAGGGTTCAAAGTGAGACCCAGTACTTC. The encoded protein is CASSRDRVQSETQYF.

This chain joins TRBV28 and TRBJ1-2; a weak D match, TRBD1 (6 bases). The CDR3 is 12 amino acids. The germline V gene has CDR1 MDHEN and CDR2 SYDVKM. The CDR3 protein is CVTIGGGYGYTF. Here the CDR3 DNA reads TGTGTAACCATAGGGGGGGGCTATGGCTACACCTTC.

The genes are TRBV28 and TRBJ1-1; weak D call: TRBD1 (6 bases). Trimming cost V 7 bases and J 5 bases, with 8 bases left between them. CDR3 length equals 11 residues. Per germline, CDR1 MDHEN and CDR2 SYDVKM. CDR3 protein: CASKQGTEAFF. For the CDR3, the DNA is TGTGCCAGCAAGCAGGGGACTGAAGCTTTCTTT.

This clone showed up just a few times. The genes are TRBV5-1 and TRBJ1-3, with 12 bases lining up with TRBD1. CDR1 is SGHRS, CDR2 YFSETQ, per germline. The CDR3 has 14 residues. J was trimmed by 6 bases and V by 4 bases; bases with no gene match: 2. In nucleotides, the CDR3 is TGCGCCAGCAGCGTGGGACAGGGGGCAAACACCATATATTTT. Translated: CASSVGQGANTIYF.

The rearrangement joins TRBV6-1 to TRBJ1-3; D not resolved. The CDR3 is 14 residues long. Germline V gene data show CDR1 as MNHNS and CDR2 as SASEGT. Trimming pared 3 bases from V and 4 bases from J, leaving 10 bases between. CDR3 in amino acids: CASSDPLGGNTIYF. The CDR3 DNA follows: TGTGCCAGCAGTGATCCGCTGGGAGGAAACACCATATATTTT.

This clone was detected once. The chain uses TRBV27 and TRBJ2-7; possibly TRBD1 or TRBD2 for D (5 bases each). V was cut by 8 bases and J by 2 bases, with 19 bases left in between. This CDR3 is 15 amino acids long. Per the germline V gene, CDR1 is MNHEY and CDR2 is SMNVEV (reference sequence). This CDR3 reads CASYPGVGTAYEQYF. The CDR3 DNA follows: TGTGCCAGCTACCCCGGGGTGGGGACCGCCTACGAGCAGTACTTC.

The V and J genes are TRBV4-2 and TRBJ1-6; no firm D call. CDR3 length: 13 amino acids. The V end was cut by 1 base, the J end by 5 bases, with 3 bases between. Germline loops: CDR1 LGHNA, CDR2 YNFKEQ. For the CDR3, the DNA is TGTGCCAGCAGCCAAGCAGATAATTCACCCCTCCACTTT. Its translation: CASSQADNSPLHF.

The V call is TRBV6-5, the J call TRBJ2-6; no clear D. CDR1 is MNHEY and CDR2 is SVGAGI in the germline V gene. V lost 6 bases and J 2 bases, leaving 11 bases between the germline ends. The CDR3 spans 15 residues. The CDR3 is CASSPRGAGANVLTF. The CDR3 region has the DNA TGTGCCAGCAGCCCCCGAGGAGCTGGGGCCAACGTCCTGACTTTC.

With regard to this clone: The same CDR3 also results from other DNA sequences found in this sample. V usage is TRBV4-2 and J usage is TRBJ2-1; 8 bases are shared with TRBD1. CDR3 length: 16 amino acids. V was pared by 0 bases and J by 7 bases, with 8 bases of the junction left unmatched. Germline V lookup: CDR1 LGHNA, CDR2 YNFKEQ. CDR3: CASSQDLAGGRNEQFF. The CDR3 coding sequence is TGTGCCAGCAGCCAAGATCTTGCAGGGGGCAGGAATGAGCAGTTCTTC.

The chain couples TRBV7-2 to TRBJ1-2; D possibly corresponds to TRBD1 (5 bases). V was clipped by 5 bases and J by 6 bases, with 13 bases between them. The CDR3 covers 13 residues. Germline V lookup: CDR1 SGHTA, CDR2 FQGNSA. This CDR3 is CASSPVGRDGYTF. DNA for the CDR3: TGTGCCAGCAGCCCAGTGGGCAGGGATGGCTACACCTTC.